The T cell receptor beta chain under discussion was sequenced for a study of blood T cells in healthy people across ages. General study points: Estimated diversity, derived from one million T cells, was regarded as an underestimate. Age showed a roughly linear inverse relationship with TCR beta diversity per million T cells. The study could not conclusively compare naive and antigen-experienced cells, given its unsorted PBMCs.

A remark on this clonotype: Antigen: not known.

The authors drew about 10 milliliters of peripheral blood from each donor. Looked up from germline, CDR1 is ENHRY and CDR2 is SYGVKD. The length of the CDR3 is 14 residues. A second PCR, run for roughly 7 to 12 cycles, used a sample-barcoded 5' primer plus a J-beta primer mix. MiXCR, run by TCRdb on the 5' RACE reads, gives a single entry per CDR3 protein. Among hundreds of thousands of distinct CDR3 sequences, approximately 52% were seen once, and the ten largest hold approximately 15%. The source of this sequence is a woman aged 80 or over in good health. The V and J genes are TRBV10-3 and TRBJ2-4; a possible D gene is TRBD1 (6 bases). With the DNA end fitting TRBJ2-7 better, the J assignment may be wrong. Specimen: blood. The CDR3 bases are TGTGCCATCAGTCGTACAGGGAGCCGGTACGAGCAGTACTTC. It encodes CAISRTGSRYEQYF.